These 19 T cell receptor beta chains originate from one sample sequenced in a study of identical twins. One entry per CDR3 protein, called by TCRdb with MiXCR from the 5' RACE reads. The sample yields around 370,000 distinct CDR3 sequences, 7% to 9.5% seen once. Sample: naive T cells sorted from blood. The origin of the receptors is a woman between 45 and 60 years old in good health.

This clonotype was detected ten times or more. The chain is built from TRBV20-1 and TRBJ2-1; 10 bases match TRBD2. The CDR3 is 15 amino acids. Per the germline V gene, CDR1 is DFQATT and CDR2 is SNEGSKA (reference sequence). Trimming at V came to 4 bases and at J to 3 bases, leaving 6 bases not matched to a gene. In DNA, the CDR3 is TGCAGTGCTAACCGAGCGGGAGGGATCTACAATGAGCAGTTCTTC. Amino acid sequence: CSANRAGGIYNEQFF.

This clonotype turned up a few times. V gene TRBV12-3 or TRBV12-4 combines with J gene TRBJ1-1; no definite D call. V lost 1 base to trimming and J lost 6 bases, with 6 bases between them. The CDR3 is 12 amino acids. In DNA, the CDR3 is TGTGCCAGCAGTTTAGACCCCTCTGAAGCTTTCTTT. Residues: CASSLDPSEAFF.

This clonotype was observed many times. The genes are TRBV25-1 and TRBJ2-2, with 7 bases matching TRBD1. The CDR3 runs 16 residues. Germline V CDR1 and CDR2: MGHDK, SYGVNS. J was trimmed by 3 bases and V by 5 bases; bases with no gene match: 9. The CDR3 DNA follows: TGTGCCAGCAGTCCCCCGGGACAGATCCACACCGGGGAGCTGTTTTTT. Its translation is CASSPPGQIHTGELFF.

The rearrangement uses TRBV28 and TRBJ2-4, with 10 nucleotides matching TRBD1. With V trimmed by 5 bases and J by 8 bases, 12 bases remained unmatched. Germline V gene data show CDR1 as MDHEN and CDR2 as SYDVKM. CDR3 size: 16 residues. This CDR3 reads CASSPPGQGSSDIQYF. CDR3 nucleotide sequence: TGTGCCAGCAGTCCCCCGGGACAGGGGAGTTCGGACATTCAGTACTTC.

This clonotype occurred a few times. The rearrangement uses TRBV29-1 and TRBJ2-6, with D perhaps matching TRBD1 (6 bases). This CDR3 has 14 residues. Deletions cut 5 bases from V and 2 bases from J, with 10 bases between. CDR1 and CDR2 from the germline V gene are SQVTM and ANQGSEA. In DNA form, the CDR3 reads TGCAGCGTTAAAACAGGGCCTGGGGCCAACGTCCTGACTTTC. Amino acid sequence: CSVKTGPGANVLTF.

This clonotype showed up just a few times. CDR3 in amino acids: CASSLAQGPTYEQYF. CDR3 coding DNA: TGTGCCAGCAGCTTAGCCCAGGGGCCCACCTACGAGCAGTACTTC. This chain connects TRBV7-6 to TRBJ2-7; D is possibly TRBD1 (6 bases). Germline values: CDR1 SGHVS, CDR2 FNYEAQ. V was shortened by 0 bases and J by 2 bases, with 11 bases between the two germline ends. This CDR3 has 15 amino acids. The full variable domain, with the rest looked up from reference TRBV7-6 and TRBJ2-7, is GAGVSQSPRYKVTKRGQDVALRCDPISGHVSLYWYRQALGQGPEFLTYFNYEAQQDKSGLPNDRFSAERPEGSISTLTIQRTEQRDSAMYRCASSLAQGPTYEQYFGPGTRLTVT.

This clonotype was seen ten or more times. The rearrangement links TRBV7-8 to TRBJ1-5; 7 bases align to TRBD1. CDR1 and CDR2 (germline): SGHVS, FQNEAQ. V trimming: 2 bases; J trimming: 6 bases; junction bases outside the gene matches: 22. The CDR3 consists of 20 residues. The chain's CDR3 is CASSLIGSSATTGMSQPQHF. The CDR3 DNA sequence: TGTGCCAGCAGCTTAATCGGGTCCTCCGCGACGACAGGGATGTCTCAGCCCCAGCATTTT.

The chain uses TRBV6-5 and TRBJ2-5; D is uncertain. V lost 3 bases and J lost 4, with 24 bases in between. CDR1 MNHEY and CDR2 SVGAGI come from the germline V gene. The CDR3 runs 18 residues. CDR3 nucleotide sequence: TGTGCCAGCAGTTATGGGAACAGTCCACCGGCCGGTTTAGAGACCCAGTACTTC. This encodes CASSYGNSPPAGLETQYF.

This clonotype was observed many times. The chain combines TRBV4-1 with TRBJ1-2, with D perhaps TRBD1 (5 bases). The CDR3 is 16 amino acids. The V end was cut by 0 bases, the J end by 4 bases, with 15 bases between. Per the germline V gene, CDR1 is MGHRA and CDR2 is YSYEKL. CDR3 nucleotide sequence: TGCGCCAGCAGCCAAGATCCGGTCAGGGAGGGCTATGGCTACACCTTC. Its protein is CASSQDPVREGYGYTF.

This clonotype has a count of ten or more. The V call is TRBV2, the J call TRBJ1-5, with D hard to call. With 3 bases removed from V and 5 bases from J, the gap between germline ends came to 11 bases. Germline CDR1 reads SNHLY; CDR2 reads FYNNEI. This CDR3 region has 14 residues. CDR3 nucleotide sequence: TGTGCCAGCAGTGATACGGGTTTACATCAGCCCCAGCATTTT. Translated, it gives CASSDTGLHQPQHF. Full variable domain (outside the CDR3, taken from reference TRBV2 and TRBJ1-5): EPEVTQTPSHQVTQMGQEVILRCVPISNHLYFYWYRQILGQKVEFLVSFYNNEISEKSEIFDDQFSVERPDGSNFTLKIRSTKLEDSAMYFCASSDTGLHQPQHFGDGTRLSIL.

The rearrangement uses TRBV4-1 and TRBJ2-1, with TRBD2 matching 9 bases. Germline loops: CDR1 MGHRA, CDR2 YSYEKL. V shed 3 bases and J 4 bases; nucleotides not matched to a gene: 7. This CDR3 comprises 16 residues. CDR3: CASSHSGGRVYNEQFF. CDR3 sequence (DNA): TGCGCCAGCAGCCATTCCGGCGGGAGGGTATACAATGAGCAGTTCTTC.

In its sample, this clonotype was seen many times. The rearrangement joins TRBV27 to TRBJ1-1; D is perhaps TRBD1 (6 bases). Trimming stripped 6 bases from V and 3 bases from J, with 17 bases between. Germline loops: CDR1 MNHEY, CDR2 SMNVEV (reference sequence). This CDR3 region has 15 residues. The CDR3 spells CASSLGLGAHTEAFF. The CDR3 nucleotides are TGTGCCAGCAGCCTGGGCCTGGGGGCCCACACTGAAGCTTTCTTT.

This clonotype appeared a few times. V usage is TRBV5-6 and J usage is TRBJ2-5; 7 positions agree with TRBD2. Unmatched junction bases numbered 10, after V lost 2 bases and J lost 0 bases. CDR3 size: 17 residues. CDR1 and CDR2 from the germline V gene are SGHDT and YYEEEE. The chain's CDR3 is CASSFGQGGDHQETQYF. The CDR3 DNA sequence: TGTGCCAGCAGCTTTGGTCAGGGAGGGGATCACCAAGAGACCCAGTACTTC.

This clonotype was seen ten or more times. The V call is TRBV11-2, the J call TRBJ2-5; 14 bases are shared with TRBD2. The V and J ends lost 5 bases and 4 bases, in that order; junction bases with no gene match: 6. This CDR3 region has 16 residues. CDR1 is SGHAT and CDR2 is FQNNGV in the germline V gene. This CDR3 is CASSPGGLAGVETQYF. The CDR3 DNA reads as TGTGCCAGCAGCCCAGGGGGACTAGCGGGAGTAGAGACCCAGTACTTC. The whole variable domain, filled in from reference TRBV11-2 and TRBJ2-5, reads EAGVAQSPRYKIIEKRQSVAFWCNPISGHATLYWYQQILGQGPKLLIQFQNNGVVDDSQLPKDRFSAERLKGVDSTLKIQPAKLEDSAVYLCASSPGGLAGVETQYFGPGTRLLVL.

This clonotype was found a few times. The chain joins TRBV6-6 to TRBJ1-6; D gene uncertain. V dropped 2 bases and J dropped 1 base, with 18 bases sitting between them. Germline assignment: CDR1 MNHNY and CDR2 SVGAGI (reference sequence). This CDR3 has 19 residues. Written as DNA, the CDR3 is TGTGCCAGCAGTTACAGGGCAGCCCCAGGAGATTCCTATAATTCACCCCTCCACTTT. It specifies CASSYRAAPGDSYNSPLHF.

This clonotype came up many times. The chain couples TRBV12-3 or TRBV12-4 to TRBJ1-1; TRBD1 might be the D (5 bases). The CDR3 has 14 residues. The germline V and J ends were trimmed by 2 bases and 4 bases, with 11 bases remaining between them. DNA for the CDR3: TGTGCCAGCAGTTTACAGGGAGGAGGCACTGAAGCTTTCTTT. Protein product: CASSLQGGGTEAFF.

The rearrangement uses TRBV7-2 and TRBJ2-2; the D is unclear. CDR1 is SGHTA and CDR2 is FQGNSA in the germline V gene. The CDR3 runs to 12 residues. V lost 5 bases, J lost 9 bases, and 10 bases lay in between. The CDR3 spells CASSPPGRELFF. CDR3 nucleotides: TGTGCCAGCAGCCCCCCCGGTCGGGAGCTGTTTTTT. The full variable domain, in which reference TRBV7-2 and TRBJ2-2 provide the parts outside the CDR3, is GAGVSQSPSNKVTEKGKDVELRCDPISGHTALYWYRQSLGQGLEFLIYFQGNSAPDKSGLPSDRFSAERTGGSVSTLTIQRTQQEDSAVYLCASSPPGRELFFGEGSRLTVL.

This clonotype showed up just a few times. This sequence joins TRBV9 and TRBJ2-2; tentatively, D is TRBD2 (6 bases). The CDR3 runs 15 residues. CDR1 and CDR2 from the germline V gene are SGDLS and YYNGEE. Trimming pared 0 bases from V and 5 bases from J, leaving 11 bases between. CDR3 amino acids: CASSVAGSGTGELFF. In nucleotides, the CDR3 is TGTGCCAGCAGCGTAGCCGGGAGCGGTACCGGGGAGCTGTTTTTT.

This clonotype was counted ten times or more. The chain recombines TRBV4-1 with TRBJ2-1, with D unclear. This CDR3 is 14 amino acids long. The germline V and J ends were trimmed by 0 bases and 10 bases, with 13 bases remaining between them. CDR1 and CDR2 (germline): MGHRA, YSYEKL. CDR3 region: CASSQDWAAQEQFF. CDR3 nucleotides: TGCGCCAGCAGCCAAGATTGGGCAGCGCAGGAGCAGTTCTTC.